This TCR beta chain comes out of a study of OX40 agonist ivuxolimab in advanced cancers. Looking at the study overall: Previous treatment with anti-PD-1, anti-PD-L1 or anti-CTLA-4 therapy was allowed; approximately 40% had received some. Study-wide results and limits: At 0.1 to 3.0 mg/kg, clonal expansion of CD4+ and CD8+ blood T cells had occurred by week 6.

The timepoints at which blood was sampled were baseline, cycle 4 day 1, and cycle 7 day 1. V was trimmed by 10 bases and J by 4 bases, leaving 16 bases between them. The CDR3 consists of 13 residues. Germline lookup yields CDR1 MNHEY and CDR2 SVGAGI. Using immunoSEQ multiplex PCR, the repertoire was profiled, and TCRdb retains in-frame clones only, with some absent. The table includes under 100,000 clones, roughly 92% detected once. Note on this clone: Antigen specificity is unknown.

The clonotype was recovered from an adult with an advanced solid tumor such as melanoma, head and neck, liver or kidney cancer. The sample here was CD4+ or CD8+ T cells sorted from blood, taken in a trial of the OX40 agonist ivuxolimab. This chain links TRBV6-5 with TRBJ1-1, with D maybe TRBD1 (5 bases). The CDR3 DNA is TGTGCCACCTCCCCGGGGGGGAGCACTGAAGCTTTCTTT. Protein: CATSPGGSTEAFF.